Each of the 18 T cell receptor beta chains below was sequenced from the same sample in a study of CD8+CD57+ T cells in acquired aplastic anemia. The use of genomic DNA as template underpinned the TCR beta VDJ and CDR3 profiling. TCRdb used MiXCR to reprocess the reads, holding one entry per CDR3 protein. This sample carries around 200,000 distinct CDR3 sequences, over 60% of them seen once, and the ten largest clones take approximately 30%. Sequenced: sorted CD4+, CD8+, or CD8+CD57+ T cells (not recorded which) from PBMCs. These receptors were obtained from a human donor in good health.

This clonotype was detected ten times or more. The V call is TRBV5-8, the J call TRBJ1-1; perhaps TRBD1 as D (5 bases). Trimming took off 0 bases at V and 6 bases at J, with 9 bases between the two ends. There are 13 residues in the CDR3. Germline CDR1 and CDR2: SGHTS and YDEGEE. The CDR3 sequence is CASSLVRGAEAFF. The CDR3 DNA reads TGTGCCAGCAGCTTGGTCCGAGGGGCTGAAGCTTTCTTT.

About this clonotype itself: Its ends do not fully match the called genes, so a read error is possible. The chain employs TRBV10-3 and TRBJ2-7; D is uncertain. Germline lookup yields CDR1 ENHRY and CDR2 SYGVKD. The CDR3 loop spans 17 amino acids. CDR3 bases: TGTGCCAGCAGTTATGGACCTGGGGTATCCTACTCCTACGAGCAGTACTTC. This codes for CASSYGPGVSYSYEQYF.

The genes are TRBV29-1 and TRBJ2-3; D unclear. This CDR3 spans 13 amino acids. V shed 4 bases and J shed 2 bases, with 10 bases lying between them. From germline, CDR1 is SQVTM and CDR2 ANQGSEA. The CDR3 DNA sequence: TGCAGCGTTGGTTCCACCCTCACAGATACGCAGTATTTT. It translates to CSVGSTLTDTQYF.

This CDR3 is CAISEYAYNEQFF. In DNA, the CDR3 is TGTGCCATCAGTGAGTACGCCTACAATGAGCAGTTCTTC. The chain uses TRBV10-3 and TRBJ2-1; no reliable D call. Germline loops: CDR1 ENHRY, CDR2 SYGVKD. The CDR3 loop spans 13 amino acids. V gave up 1 base and J gave up 2 bases, with 3 bases separating them.

This clonotype was counted at least ten times. The chain links TRBV4-3 to TRBJ1-1; TRBD1 matches 7 bases. V shed 1 base, J shed 4 bases, and the junction held 9 bases outside the gene matches. The CDR3 totals 16 residues. From germline, CDR1 is LGHNA and CDR2 YSLEER. CDR3: CASSQGVGGYSTEAFF. The DNA for the CDR3 is TGCGCCAGCAGCCAAGGAGTAGGGGGCTACAGCACTGAAGCTTTCTTT.

This clonotype was recorded at least ten times. The V gene is TRBV6-4, the J gene TRBJ1-6; D not certain. The V gene lost 2 bases and the J gene lost 4 bases, with 3 bases spanning the gap. The CDR3 has 13 amino acids. CDR1 MRHNA and CDR2 SNTAGT come from the germline V gene. The CDR3 sequence is CASSDGYNSPLHF. The CDR3 nucleotides are TGTGCCAGCAGTGACGGGTATAATTCACCCCTCCACTTT.

In its sample, this clonotype was seen many times. The chain carries TRBV6-2 or TRBV6-3 and TRBJ2-7; possibly TRBD1 or TRBD2 for D (5 bases each). V dropped 0 bases and J dropped 7 bases, with 13 bases sitting between them. CDR1 is MNHEY and CDR2 is SVGEGT in the germline V gene. The CDR3 spans 14 residues. Written as DNA, the CDR3 is TGTGCCAGCAGTTACTCTGTCCAGGGCGGGGAGCAGTACTTC. It is translated as CASSYSVQGGEQYF.

This clonotype was found many times. The chain uses TRBV7-9 and TRBJ2-3; D could derive from TRBD1 or TRBD2 (5 bases each). V lost 5 bases and J lost 1, with 19 bases in between. The germline CDR1 and CDR2 sequences are SEHNR and FQNEAQ (reference sequence). The CDR3 spans 17 residues. DNA of the CDR3: TGTGCCAGCAGCATGGCGCGTATCCAGGGAGGCACAGATACGCAGTATTTT. It is translated as CASSMARIQGGTDTQYF. The complete variable domain, with remaining parts taken from reference TRBV7-9 and TRBJ2-3, reads DTGVSQNPRHKITKRGQNVTFRCDPISEHNRLYWYRQTLGQGPEFLTYFQNEAQLEKSRLLSDRFSAERPKGSFSTLEIQRTEQGDSAMYLCASSMARIQGGTDTQYFGPGTRLTVL.

The V and J genes are TRBV29-1 and TRBJ2-3; 9 nucleotides match TRBD1. Germline loops: CDR1 SQVTM, CDR2 ANQGSEA. The V and J ends lost 6 bases and 0 bases, in that order; junction bases with no gene match: 4. The CDR3 runs to 14 residues. Here the CDR3 DNA reads TGCAGCGTGGCTGACAGGGGGAGCACAGATACGCAGTATTTT. Its translation: CSVADRGSTDTQYF.

This clonotype was seen only a few times. The V gene is TRBV3-2, the J gene TRBJ2-7; the table calls TRBD2, which could not be checked here. TRBV3-2 is annotated as a pseudogene. The CDR3 is made up of 19 amino acids. CDR3 in DNA: TGTGCCAGCAGCCCCAAAGGGGCTAGCGGGGGGACTATTTCCTACGAGCAGTACTTC. This translates into CASSPKGASGGTISYEQYF.

The V call is TRBV5-1, the J call TRBJ2-7, with TRBD1 matching over 7 bases. V gave up 0 bases and J gave up 6 bases; unmatched junction bases: 3. CDR1 and CDR2 from the germline V gene are SGHRS and YFSETQ. CDR3 size: 13 residues. CDR3 coding DNA: TGCGCCAGCAGCTTGGGACAGGGACGCGAGCAGTACTTC. Translating gives CASSLGQGREQYF.

The chain uses TRBV7-3 and TRBJ2-3, with no clear D. This CDR3 has 10 residues. V was pared by 8 bases and J by 4 bases, with 4 bases between. Germline CDR1 SGHTA, CDR2 FQGTGA. The CDR3 coding sequence is TGTGCCAGCGGGGCAGATACGCAGTATTTT. The encoded protein is CASGADTQYF. Full variable domain (missing parts from reference TRBV7-3 and TRBJ2-3): GAGVSQTPSNKVTEKGKYVELRCDPISGHTALYWYRQSLGQGPEFLIYFQGTGAADDSGLPNDRFFAVRPEGSVSTLKIQRTERGDSAVYLCASGADTQYFGPGTRLTVL.

V gene TRBV9 combines with J gene TRBJ1-5; tentative D call: TRBD1 (6 bases). This CDR3 spans 14 amino acids. V dropped 0 bases and J dropped 6 bases, with 10 bases sitting between them. Germline V gene lookup returns CDR1 SGDLS and CDR2 YYNGEE. CDR3 DNA: TGTGCCAGCAGCGTAGAGGGGGGAACTCAGCCCCAGCATTTT. Amino acid sequence: CASSVEGGTQPQHF.

The genes are TRBV24-1 and TRBJ1-1; the D is unclear. The CDR3 is 10 residues long. The germline gives CDR1 KGHDR, CDR2 SFDVKD. Trimming took off 7 bases at V and 4 bases at J, with 3 bases between the two ends. CDR3 in amino acids: CATRSTEAFF. The CDR3 DNA reads as TGTGCCACCAGAAGCACTGAAGCTTTCTTT.

This clonotype was seen only once. The rearrangement uses TRBV19 and TRBJ1-2; 11 nucleotides agree with TRBD1. The trim removed 3 bases at V and 5 bases at J, leaving 5 bases unmatched. Germline V gene data show CDR1 as LNHDA and CDR2 as SQIVND (reference sequence). The length of the CDR3 is 15 residues. The CDR3 nucleotides read TGTGCCAGTAGTATCAAGCGGGACAGGGGGTATGGCTACACCTTC. Translating gives CASSIKRDRGYGYTF.

The V and J genes are TRBV30 and TRBJ1-2; D is perhaps TRBD1 (6 bases). Trimming stripped 1 base from V and 2 bases from J, with 8 bases between. The CDR3 sequence is 13 residues long. Per germline, CDR1 GTSNPN and CDR2 SVGIG (reference sequence). The CDR3 DNA follows: TGTGCCTGGAGTGAAACAGGGAACTATGGCTACACCTTC. Protein sequence: CAWSETGNYGYTF.

The V gene is TRBV11-2, the J gene TRBJ2-1; D is perhaps TRBD1 or TRBD2 (7 bases each). Germline CDR1 is SGHAT and CDR2 is FQNNGV. CDR3 length: 19 amino acids. Trimming removed 5 bases from V and 2 bases from J, with 25 bases in between. The DNA of the CDR3 is TGTGCCAGCAGCCTCACAACCGCAGGGGGGGGGAAACCCTACAATGAGCAGTTCTTC. Amino acids: CASSLTTAGGGKPYNEQFF.

This clonotype has more than one count but fewer than ten. The chain combines TRBV19 with TRBJ1-5; TRBD1 matches 8 bases. V shed 5 bases, J shed 5 bases, and the junction held 5 bases outside the gene matches. The germline CDR1 and CDR2 sequences are LNHDA and SQIVND (reference sequence). The CDR3 covers 14 residues. The CDR3 region has the DNA TGTGCCAGTAGTCCCAGGGGGCCTCATCAGCCCCAGCATTTT. Protein sequence: CASSPRGPHQPQHF.